This T cell receptor (beta chain) was retrieved from a study of multiple sclerosis patients with progressive multifocal leukoencephalopathy. Specified time point: before natalizumab initiation. Prior interferon beta treatment was universal, and the PML patients were all female. The table came from immunoSEQ multiplex PCR; TCRdb's copy has only in-frame clones and leaves some out. The sample yields fewer than 40,000 clones, over 90% seen once. Looked up from germline, CDR1 is SEHNR and CDR2 is FQNEAQ (reference sequence). This CDR3 has 13 residues. V was clipped by 1 base and J by 2 bases, with 5 bases between them.

The sequence was collected from a man younger than 45 with multiple sclerosis. The V gene is TRBV7-9, the J gene TRBJ1-2; no reliable D call. Material: PBMCs. In nucleotides, the CDR3 is TGTGCCAGCAGCTTAGATGGGAACTATGGCTACACCTTC. Translation: CASSLDGNYGYTF.